Listed below are T cell receptor beta chains from one sample, sequenced in a study of a mutant IDH1 vaccine in newly diagnosed glioma. Their specific antigens are unknown. The assay was immunoSEQ multiplex PCR, and TCRdb's table has in-frame clones only and misses some. This table has over 30,000 clones, about 87% appearing once. Sequenced here: PBMCs, sampled from a glioma patient whose treatment included an IDH1 peptide vaccine. All receptors derive from a woman under 40 with glioma. Each CDR3 is given with its conserved first and last residue. The D gene is left open where the match is weak. Size tells how often a clone was seen (once, few, many) or the class of an expanded clone, and some rows leave it out.

v_gene	j_gene	d_gene	abundance	CDR3nt	CDR3aa
TRBV6-1	TRBJ2-2	.	.	TGTGCCAGCAAAACCCCCACAGGCACCGGGGAGCTGTTTTTT	CASKTPTGTGELFF
TRBV10-3	TRBJ1-2	.	.	TGTGCCATCAGTGATCGGGGGCGCAACTATGGCTACACCTTC	CAISDRGRNYGYTF
TRBV5-1	TRBJ2-3	.	.	TGCGCCAGCAGCTTGACTAGCACAGATACGCAGTATTTT	CASSLTSTDTQYF
TRBV5-1	TRBJ2-5	.	.	TGCGCCAGCAGCTTGGGACAGTATAGAGAGACCCAGTACTTC	CASSLGQYRETQYF
TRBV2	TRBJ2-7	.	.	TGTGCCAGCAGTGAAGGAGGGGCTAGTCACGAGCAGTACTTC	CASSEGGASHEQYF
TRBV10-2	TRBJ1-1	TRBD1	medium-sized	TGCGCCAGCAGCGTGACAGGGGGCACTGAAGCTTTCTTT	CASSVTGGTEAFF
TRBV7-3	TRBJ1-1	.	.	TGTGCCAGCAGCTCGCGGGGAATACTCACTGAAGCTTTCTTT	CASSSRGILTEAFF
TRBV10-3	TRBJ2-1	TRBD1	once	TGTGCCATCAGTGAGCGAGACAGGGTCAATGAGCAGTTCTTC	CAISERDRVNEQFF
TRBV5-4	TRBJ2-6	.	.	TGTGCCAGCAGCTTGGTCGGGGCTGGGGCCAACGTCCTGACTTTC	CASSLVGAGANVLTF
TRBV29-1	TRBJ1-2	.	.	TGCAGCGCCTCGGTCGGGGGAAGCTATGGCTACACCTTC	CSASVGGSYGYTF
TRBV5-4	TRBJ2-3	TRBD2	.	TGTGCCAGCAGCTTGTGGGGAGCGGGGGGCCGTGGAGATACGCAGTATTTT	CASSLWGAGGRGDTQYF
TRBV7-9	TRBJ1-2	.	.	TGTGCCAGCAGCCACACGGGCACAGACTATGGCTACACCTTC	CASSHTGTDYGYTF
TRBV7-9	TRBJ1-5	.	.	TGTGCCAGCAGCCCAACGGGAGGAGATTATCAGCCCCAGCATTTT	CASSPTGGDYQPQHF
TRBV4-3	TRBJ2-1	TRBD2	.	TGCGCCAGCAGCCCTAGCGGGTTAGGATCCTACAATGAGCAGTTCTTC	CASSPSGLGSYNEQFF
TRBV7-9	TRBJ2-3	.	.	TGTGCCAGCAGCTTAGCACAGGGAGGCACAGATACGCAGTATTTT	CASSLAQGGTDTQYF
TRBV5-6	TRBJ1-6	.	once	TGTGCCAGCAGCAGGCAGGGGTATTCACCCCTCCACTTT	CASSRQGYSPLHF
TRBV19	TRBJ1-5	.	once	TGTGCCAGTATGGACCTTGGAAATCAGCCCCAGCATTTT	CASMDLGNQPQHF
TRBV4-2	TRBJ1-1	.	.	TGTGCCAGCAGCCAAGAGAGGAACACTGAAGCTTTCTTT	CASSQERNTEAFF
TRBV15	TRBJ1-4	.	.	TGTGCCACCAGCAGCTTCCCAGGGACGGCCGGAAAACTGTTTTTT	CATSSFPGTAGKLFF
TRBV25-1	TRBJ1-2	.	.	TGTGCCAGCAGTGACTACGGGGACGCGGGCTACACCTTC	CASSDYGDAGYTF
TRBV5-1	TRBJ2-2	.	.	TGCGCCAGCGGTCGGAAGGACCCGAACACCGGGGAGCTGTTTTTT	CASGRKDPNTGELFF
TRBV7-6	TRBJ1-4	.	.	TGTGCCAGCAGTTACAATTCGGGGAATGAAAAACTGTTTTTT	CASSYNSGNEKLFF
TRBV25-1	TRBJ1-1	.	.	TGTGCCAGCAGCGTTGGAGCGGGGGGCACTGAAGCTTTCTTT	CASSVGAGGTEAFF
TRBV29-1	TRBJ2-7	TRBD1	.	TGCAGCGTTCGAAGGGACAGGGGCAGCTCCTACGAGCAGTACTTC	CSVRRDRGSSYEQYF
TRBV29-1	TRBJ2-3	TRBD1	.	TGCAGCGTTGGTACAGGGGGCTGGGATACGCAGTATTTT	CSVGTGGWDTQYF